The text below deals with one T cell receptor (beta chain). Its matching antigen is unknown. The entry originates in a study of OX40 agonist ivuxolimab in advanced cancers. As for the study in general: Previous treatment with anti-PD-1, anti-PD-L1 or anti-CTLA-4 therapy was allowed; under 50% had received some. Study-level points and caveats: Both blood CD4+ and CD8+ T cells showed clonal growth by week 6 at 0.1 to 3.0 mg/kg.

Clones were sequenced by immunoSEQ multiplex PCR, and TCRdb holds only the in-frame ones, with some missing. Of 45,000 to 60,000 clones in the sample, 80% to 95% were seen once. This CDR3 region has 15 residues. V was pared by 2 bases and J by 0 bases, with 8 bases between. Germline-derived CDR1 and CDR2 are WSHSY and SAAADI. The sequence came from an adult with an advanced solid tumor such as melanoma, head and neck, liver or kidney cancer. The chain is built from TRBV10-2 and TRBJ2-4; unclear D gene. The sample in question was CD4+ or CD8+ T cells sorted from blood, obtained in a trial of the OX40 agonist ivuxolimab. CDR3 loop: CASSEARVAKNIQYF. The CDR3, as DNA: TGCGCCAGCAGTGAGGCCAGAGTAGCCAAAAACATTCAGTACTTC.